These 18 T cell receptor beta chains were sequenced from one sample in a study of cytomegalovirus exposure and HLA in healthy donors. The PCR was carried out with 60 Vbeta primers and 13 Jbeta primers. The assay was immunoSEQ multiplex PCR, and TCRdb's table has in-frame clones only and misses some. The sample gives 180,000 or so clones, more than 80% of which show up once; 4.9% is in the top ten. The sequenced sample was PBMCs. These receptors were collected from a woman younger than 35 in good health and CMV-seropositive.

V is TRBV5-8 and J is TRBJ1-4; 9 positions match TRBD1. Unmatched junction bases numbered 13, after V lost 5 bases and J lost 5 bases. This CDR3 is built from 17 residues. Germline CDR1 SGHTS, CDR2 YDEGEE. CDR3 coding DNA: TGTGCCAGCAGTTTGATCCCTCTGACAGGGGGAAATGAAAAACTGTTTTTT. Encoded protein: CASSLIPLTGGNEKLFF.

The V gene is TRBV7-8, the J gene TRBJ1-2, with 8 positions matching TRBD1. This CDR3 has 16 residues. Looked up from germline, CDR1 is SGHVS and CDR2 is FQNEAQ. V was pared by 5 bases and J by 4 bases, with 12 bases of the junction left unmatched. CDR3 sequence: CASSHSRTGLIYGYTF. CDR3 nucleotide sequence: TGTGCCAGCAGCCATTCGAGGACAGGGTTGATCTATGGCTACACCTTC. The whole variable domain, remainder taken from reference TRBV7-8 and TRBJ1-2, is GAGVSQSPRYKVAKRGQDVALRCDPISGHVSLFWYQQALGQGPEFLTYFQNEAQLDKSGLPSDRFFAERPEGSVSTLKIQRTQQEDSAVYLCASSHSRTGLIYGYTFGSGTRLTVV.

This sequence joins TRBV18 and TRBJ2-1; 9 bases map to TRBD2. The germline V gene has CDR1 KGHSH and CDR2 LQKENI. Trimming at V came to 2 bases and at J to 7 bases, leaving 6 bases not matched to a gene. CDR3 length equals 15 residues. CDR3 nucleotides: TGTGCCAGCTCACCAGCGGGGGGGCCTGGAAATGAGCAGTTCTTC. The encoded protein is CASSPAGGPGNEQFF.

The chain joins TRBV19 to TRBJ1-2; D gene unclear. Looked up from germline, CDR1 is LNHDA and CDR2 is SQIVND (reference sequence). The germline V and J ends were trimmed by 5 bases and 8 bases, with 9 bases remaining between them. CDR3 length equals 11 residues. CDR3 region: CASSRGRGYTF. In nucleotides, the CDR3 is TGTGCCAGTAGTCGGGGAAGGGGCTACACCTTC.

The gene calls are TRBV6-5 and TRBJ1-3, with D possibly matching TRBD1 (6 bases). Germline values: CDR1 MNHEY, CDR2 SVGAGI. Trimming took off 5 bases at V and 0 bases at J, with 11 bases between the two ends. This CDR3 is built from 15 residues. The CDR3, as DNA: TGTGCCAGCAGTCGACAGGTTGTCTCTGGAAACACCATATATTTT. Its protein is CASSRQVVSGNTIYF.

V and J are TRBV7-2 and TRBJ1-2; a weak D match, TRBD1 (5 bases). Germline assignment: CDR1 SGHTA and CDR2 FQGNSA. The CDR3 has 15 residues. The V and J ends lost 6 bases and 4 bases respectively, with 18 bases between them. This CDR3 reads CASRGDGIGGYGYTF. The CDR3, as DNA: TGTGCCAGCAGGGGCGACGGAATCGGGGGCTATGGCTACACCTTC.

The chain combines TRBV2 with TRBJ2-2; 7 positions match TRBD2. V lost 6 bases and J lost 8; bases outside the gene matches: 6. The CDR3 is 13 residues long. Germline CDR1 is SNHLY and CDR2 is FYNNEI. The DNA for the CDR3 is TGTGCCAGCAGCGGACTAGACCCTGGGGAGCTGTTTTTT. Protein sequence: CASSGLDPGELFF.

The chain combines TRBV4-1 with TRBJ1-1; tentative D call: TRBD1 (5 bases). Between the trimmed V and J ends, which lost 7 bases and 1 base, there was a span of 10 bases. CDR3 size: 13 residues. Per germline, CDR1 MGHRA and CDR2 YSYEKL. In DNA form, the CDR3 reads TGCGCCAGCACCTTCGACAGGAACACTGAAGCTTTCTTT. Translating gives CASTFDRNTEAFF.

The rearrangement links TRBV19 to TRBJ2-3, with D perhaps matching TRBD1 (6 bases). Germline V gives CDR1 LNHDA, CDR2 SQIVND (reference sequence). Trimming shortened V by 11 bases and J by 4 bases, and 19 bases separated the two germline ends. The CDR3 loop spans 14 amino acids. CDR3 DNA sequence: TGTGCCTCCGGGGCAGGGGTTCTTGCAGATACGCAGTATTTT. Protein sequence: CASGAGVLADTQYF.

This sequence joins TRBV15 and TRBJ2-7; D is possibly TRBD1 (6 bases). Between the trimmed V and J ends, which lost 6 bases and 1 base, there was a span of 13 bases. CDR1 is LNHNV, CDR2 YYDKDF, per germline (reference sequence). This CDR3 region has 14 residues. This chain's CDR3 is CATSLGQGSYEQYF. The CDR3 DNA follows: TGTGCCACCAGTCTGGGGCAGGGGTCCTACGAGCAGTACTTC.

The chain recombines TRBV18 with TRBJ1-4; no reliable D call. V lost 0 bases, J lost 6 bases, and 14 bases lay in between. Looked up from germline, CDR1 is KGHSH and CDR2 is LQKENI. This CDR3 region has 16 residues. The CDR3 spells CASSPPAGEYHEKLFF. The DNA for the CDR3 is TGTGCCAGCTCACCACCAGCCGGGGAGTATCATGAAAAACTGTTTTTT.

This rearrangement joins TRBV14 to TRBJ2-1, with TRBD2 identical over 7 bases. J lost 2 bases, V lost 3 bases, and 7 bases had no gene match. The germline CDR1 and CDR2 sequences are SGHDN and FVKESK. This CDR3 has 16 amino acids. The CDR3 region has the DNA TGTGCCAGCAGCCACCCCGCTAGCGGAACCTACAATGAGCAGTTCTTC. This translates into CASSHPASGTYNEQFF.

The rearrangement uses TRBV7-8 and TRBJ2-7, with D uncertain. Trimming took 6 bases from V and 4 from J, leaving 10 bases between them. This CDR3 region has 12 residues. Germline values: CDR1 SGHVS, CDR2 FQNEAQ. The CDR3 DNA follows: TGTGCCAGCAGTTACTACGGTTACGAGCAGTACTTC. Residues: CASSYYGYEQYF.

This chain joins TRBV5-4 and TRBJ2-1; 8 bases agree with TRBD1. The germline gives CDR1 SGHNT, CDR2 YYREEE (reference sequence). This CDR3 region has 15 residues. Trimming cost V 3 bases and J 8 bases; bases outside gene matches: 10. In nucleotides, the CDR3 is TGTGCCAGCAGCTCCTCAGGGGGCTTTAGGGATGAGCAGTTCTTC. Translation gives CASSSSGGFRDEQFF. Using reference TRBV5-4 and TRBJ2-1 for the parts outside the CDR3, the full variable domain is ETGVTQSPTHLIKTRGQQVTLRCSSQSGHNTVSWYQQALGQGPQFIFQYYREEENGRGNFPPRFSGLQFPNYSSELNVNALELDDSALYLCASSSSGGFRDEQFFGPGTRLTVL.

The DNA of the CDR3 is TGTGCCAGCAGGAGCCTACAGGGGGCGGGTCGGGCTTTCTTT. Translated, it gives CASRSLQGAGRAFF. The genes are TRBV6-4 and TRBJ1-1; 9 bases agree with TRBD1. Germline assignment: CDR1 MRHNA and CDR2 SNTAGT. This CDR3 contains 14 residues. V was clipped by 6 bases and J by 11 bases; unmatched bases: 13.

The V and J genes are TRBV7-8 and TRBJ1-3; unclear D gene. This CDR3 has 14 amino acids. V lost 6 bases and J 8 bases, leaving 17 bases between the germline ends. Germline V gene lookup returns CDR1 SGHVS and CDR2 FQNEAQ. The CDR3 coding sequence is TGTGCCAGCAGGCTATGGGGAGATATCGACACCATATATTTT. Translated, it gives CASRLWGDIDTIYF.

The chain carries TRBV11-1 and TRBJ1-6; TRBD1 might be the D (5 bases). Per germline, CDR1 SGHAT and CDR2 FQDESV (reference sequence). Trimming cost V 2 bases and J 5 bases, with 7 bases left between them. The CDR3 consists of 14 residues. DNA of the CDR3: TGTGCCAGCAGCTTACAGGACAATAATTCACCCCTCCACTTT. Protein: CASSLQDNNSPLHF.

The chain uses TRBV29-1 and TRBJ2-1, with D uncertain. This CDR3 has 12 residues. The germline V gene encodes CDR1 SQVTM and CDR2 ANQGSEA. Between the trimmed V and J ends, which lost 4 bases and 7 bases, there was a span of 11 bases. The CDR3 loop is CSVAWPANEQFF. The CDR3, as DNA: TGCAGCGTTGCCTGGCCCGCTAATGAGCAGTTCTTC.